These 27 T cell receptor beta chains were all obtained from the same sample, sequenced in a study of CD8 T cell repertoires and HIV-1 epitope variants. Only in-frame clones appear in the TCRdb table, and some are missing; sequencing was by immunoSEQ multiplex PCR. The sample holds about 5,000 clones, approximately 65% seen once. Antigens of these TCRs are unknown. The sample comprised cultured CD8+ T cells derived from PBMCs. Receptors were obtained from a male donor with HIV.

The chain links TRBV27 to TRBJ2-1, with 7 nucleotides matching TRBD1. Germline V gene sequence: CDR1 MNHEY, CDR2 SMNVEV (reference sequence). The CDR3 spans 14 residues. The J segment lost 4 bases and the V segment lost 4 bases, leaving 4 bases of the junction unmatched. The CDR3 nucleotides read TGTGCCAGCAGTTGGGACAGCAGTTACAATGAGCAGTTCTTC. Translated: CASSWDSSYNEQFF.

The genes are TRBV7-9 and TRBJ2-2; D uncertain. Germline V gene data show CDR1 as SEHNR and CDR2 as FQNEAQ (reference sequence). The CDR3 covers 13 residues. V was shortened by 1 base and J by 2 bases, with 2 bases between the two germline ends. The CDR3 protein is CASSLGNTGELFF. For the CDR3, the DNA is TGTGCCAGCAGCTTAGGAAACACCGGGGAGCTGTTTTTT.

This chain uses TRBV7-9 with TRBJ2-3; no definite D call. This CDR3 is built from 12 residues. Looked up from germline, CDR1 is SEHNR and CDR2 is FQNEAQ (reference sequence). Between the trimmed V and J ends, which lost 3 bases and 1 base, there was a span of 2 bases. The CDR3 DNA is TGTGCCAGCAGCTTGGGCACAGATACGCAGTATTTT. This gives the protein CASSLGTDTQYF.

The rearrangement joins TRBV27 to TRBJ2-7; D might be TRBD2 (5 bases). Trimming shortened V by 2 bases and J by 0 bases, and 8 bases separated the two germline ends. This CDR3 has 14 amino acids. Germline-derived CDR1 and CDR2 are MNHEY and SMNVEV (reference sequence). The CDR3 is CASSLSGSSYEQYF. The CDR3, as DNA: TGTGCCAGCAGTTTAAGTGGGAGCTCCTACGAGCAGTACTTC.

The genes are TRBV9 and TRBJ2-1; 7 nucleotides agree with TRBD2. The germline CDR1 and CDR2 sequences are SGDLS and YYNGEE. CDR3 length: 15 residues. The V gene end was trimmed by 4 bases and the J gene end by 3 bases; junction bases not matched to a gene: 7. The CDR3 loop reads CASSLERGNYNEQFF. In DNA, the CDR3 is TGTGCCAGCAGCCTGGAGCGGGGTAACTACAATGAGCAGTTCTTC. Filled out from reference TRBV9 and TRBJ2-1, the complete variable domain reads DSGVTQTPKHLITATGQRVTLRCSPRSGDLSVYWYQQSLDQGLQFLIQYYNGEERAKGNILERFSAQQFPDLHSELNLSSLELGDSALYFCASSLERGNYNEQFFGPGTRLTVL.

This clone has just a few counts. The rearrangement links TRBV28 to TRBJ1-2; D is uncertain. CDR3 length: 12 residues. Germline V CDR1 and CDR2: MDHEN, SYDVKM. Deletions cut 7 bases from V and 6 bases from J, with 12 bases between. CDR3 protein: CASKEREDGYTF. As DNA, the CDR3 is TGTGCCAGCAAGGAAAGGGAGGATGGCTACACCTTC.

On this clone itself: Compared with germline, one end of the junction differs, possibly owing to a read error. CDR3 in DNA: TGTGCCACCAGCAGGTTTTTCCCCGTACTAGCGGCCCCGAACACCGGGGAGCTGTTTTTT. Translated: CATSRFFPVLAAPNTGELFF. The chain is built from TRBV11-3 and TRBJ2-2, with 8 bases matching TRBD2. CDR1 SGHNT and CDR2 YENEEA come from the germline V gene. The length of the CDR3 is 20 residues.

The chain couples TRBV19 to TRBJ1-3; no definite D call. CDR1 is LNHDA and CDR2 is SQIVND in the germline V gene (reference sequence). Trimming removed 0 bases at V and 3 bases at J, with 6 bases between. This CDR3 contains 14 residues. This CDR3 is CASSIDGYGNTIYF. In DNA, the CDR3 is TGTGCCAGTAGTATAGACGGATATGGAAACACCATATATTTT.

The CDR3 nucleotides are TGTGCCACTGGGGGGGGCGGGAGAGGAACGTACAATGAGCAGTTCTTC. Amino acid sequence: CATGGGGRGTYNEQFF. The V and J genes are TRBV27 and TRBJ2-1; D is possibly TRBD2 (7 bases). Germline lookup yields CDR1 MNHEY and CDR2 SMNVEV (reference sequence). This CDR3 contains 16 residues. Trimming stripped 10 bases from V and 4 bases from J, with 23 bases between.

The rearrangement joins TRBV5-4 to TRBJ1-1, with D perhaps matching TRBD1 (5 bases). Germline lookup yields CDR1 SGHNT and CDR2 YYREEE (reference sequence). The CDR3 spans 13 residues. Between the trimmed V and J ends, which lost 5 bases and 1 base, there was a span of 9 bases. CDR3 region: CASSLDRNTEAFF. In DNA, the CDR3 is TGTGCCAGCAGTCTCGACAGGAACACTGAAGCTTTCTTT.

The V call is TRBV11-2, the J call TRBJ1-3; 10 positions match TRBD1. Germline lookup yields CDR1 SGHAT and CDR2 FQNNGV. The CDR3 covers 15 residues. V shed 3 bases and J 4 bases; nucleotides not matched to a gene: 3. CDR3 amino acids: CASSLDRGVGNTIYF. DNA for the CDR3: TGTGCCAGCAGCTTGGACAGGGGGGTAGGAAACACCATATATTTT.

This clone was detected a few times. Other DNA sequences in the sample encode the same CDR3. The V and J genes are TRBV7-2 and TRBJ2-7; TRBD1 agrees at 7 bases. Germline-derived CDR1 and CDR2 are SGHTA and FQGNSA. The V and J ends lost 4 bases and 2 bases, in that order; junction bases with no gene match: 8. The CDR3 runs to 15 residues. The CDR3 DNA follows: TGTGCCAGCAGCTCAAGGACAGGTCTTACCTACGAGCAGTACTTC. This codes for CASSSRTGLTYEQYF.

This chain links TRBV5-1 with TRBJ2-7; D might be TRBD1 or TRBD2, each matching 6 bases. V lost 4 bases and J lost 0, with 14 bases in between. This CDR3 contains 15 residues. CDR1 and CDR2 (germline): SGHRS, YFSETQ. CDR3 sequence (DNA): TGCGCCAGCAGCCCGAAGGGGGGTTCCTCCTACGAGCAGTACTTC. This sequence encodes CASSPKGGSSYEQYF. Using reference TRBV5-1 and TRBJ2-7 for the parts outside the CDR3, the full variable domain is KAGVTQTPRYLIKTRGQQVTLSCSPISGHRSVSWYQQTPGQGLQFLFEYFSETQRNKGNFPGRFSGRQFSNSRSEMNVSTLELGDSALYLCASSPKGGSSYEQYFGPGTRLTVT.

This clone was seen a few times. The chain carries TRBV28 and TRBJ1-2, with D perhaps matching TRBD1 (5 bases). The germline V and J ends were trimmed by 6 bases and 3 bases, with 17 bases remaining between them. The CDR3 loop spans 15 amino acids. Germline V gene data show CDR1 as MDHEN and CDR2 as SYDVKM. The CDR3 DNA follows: TGTGCCAGCAGCCCATACACAGGTGGAGACTATGGCTACACCTTC. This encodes CASSPYTGGDYGYTF.

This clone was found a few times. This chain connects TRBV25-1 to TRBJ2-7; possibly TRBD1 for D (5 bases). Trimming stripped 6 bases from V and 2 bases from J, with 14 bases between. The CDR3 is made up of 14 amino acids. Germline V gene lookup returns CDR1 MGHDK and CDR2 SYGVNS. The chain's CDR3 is CASSQVDRPYEQYF. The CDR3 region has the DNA TGTGCCAGCAGCCAAGTCGACAGACCCTACGAGCAGTACTTC.

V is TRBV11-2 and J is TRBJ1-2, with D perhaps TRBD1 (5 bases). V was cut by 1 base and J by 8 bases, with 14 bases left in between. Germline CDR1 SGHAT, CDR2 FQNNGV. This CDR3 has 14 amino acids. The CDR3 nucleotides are TGTGCCAGCAGCTTAGGATCGGCAGGGCAAGGCTACACCTTC. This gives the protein CASSLGSAGQGYTF.

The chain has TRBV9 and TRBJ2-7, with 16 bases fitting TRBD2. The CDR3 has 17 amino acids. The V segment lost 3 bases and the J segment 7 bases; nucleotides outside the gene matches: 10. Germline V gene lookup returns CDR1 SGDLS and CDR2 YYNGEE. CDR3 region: CASSAGTSGGAFEEQYF. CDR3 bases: TGTGCCAGCAGCGCCGGGACTAGCGGGGGGGCCTTCGAGGAGCAGTACTTC.

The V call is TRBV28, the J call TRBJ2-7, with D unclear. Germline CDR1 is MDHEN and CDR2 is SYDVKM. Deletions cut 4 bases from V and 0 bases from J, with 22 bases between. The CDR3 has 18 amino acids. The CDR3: CASSSIYVRSLSSYEQYF. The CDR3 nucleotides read TGTGCCAGCAGTTCAATCTATGTCAGGTCACTAAGCTCCTACGAGCAGTACTTC.

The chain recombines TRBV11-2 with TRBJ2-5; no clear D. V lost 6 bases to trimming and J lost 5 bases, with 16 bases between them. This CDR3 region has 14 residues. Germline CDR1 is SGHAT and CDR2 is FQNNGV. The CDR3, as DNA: TGTGCCAGCAGGCGGTCTTTTGGTGGCGAGACCCAGTACTTC. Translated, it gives CASRRSFGGETQYF.

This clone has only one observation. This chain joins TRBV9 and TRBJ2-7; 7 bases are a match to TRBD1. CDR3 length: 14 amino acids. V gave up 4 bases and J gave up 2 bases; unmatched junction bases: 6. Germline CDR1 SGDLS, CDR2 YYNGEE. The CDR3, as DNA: TGTGCCAGCAGCCCCCTAGACAGGGCCTACGAGCAGTACTTC. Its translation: CASSPLDRAYEQYF.

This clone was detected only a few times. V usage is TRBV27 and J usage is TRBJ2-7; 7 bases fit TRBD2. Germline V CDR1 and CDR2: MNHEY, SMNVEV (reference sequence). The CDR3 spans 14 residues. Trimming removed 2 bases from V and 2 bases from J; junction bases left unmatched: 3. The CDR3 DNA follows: TGTGCCAGCAGTTTAGCGGGGGTCACCTACGAGCAGTACTTC. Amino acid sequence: CASSLAGVTYEQYF.

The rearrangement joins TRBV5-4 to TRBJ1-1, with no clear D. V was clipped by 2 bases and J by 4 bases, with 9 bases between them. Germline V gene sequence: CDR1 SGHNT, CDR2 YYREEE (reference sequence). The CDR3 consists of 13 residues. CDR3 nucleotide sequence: TGTGCCAGCAGCTTCTCAGGAGGCACTGAAGCTTTCTTT. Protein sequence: CASSFSGGTEAFF.

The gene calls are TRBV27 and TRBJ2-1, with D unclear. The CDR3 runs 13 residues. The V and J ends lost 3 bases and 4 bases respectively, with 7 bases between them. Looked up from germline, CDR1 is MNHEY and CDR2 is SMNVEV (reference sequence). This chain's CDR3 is CASSLPGYNEQFF. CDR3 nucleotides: TGTGCCAGCAGTTTGCCCGGTTACAATGAGCAGTTCTTC.

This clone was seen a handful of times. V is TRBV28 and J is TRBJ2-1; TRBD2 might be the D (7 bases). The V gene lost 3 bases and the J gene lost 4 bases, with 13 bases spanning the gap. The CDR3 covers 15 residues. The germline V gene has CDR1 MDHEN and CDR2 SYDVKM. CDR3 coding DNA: TGTGCCAGCAGTTTCGAGGGGGGGCTTTACAATGAGCAGTTCTTC. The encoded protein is CASSFEGGLYNEQFF. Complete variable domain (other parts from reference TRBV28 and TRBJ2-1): DVKVTQSSRYLVKRTGEKVFLECVQDMDHENMFWYRQDPGLGLRLIYFSYDVKMKEKGDIPEGYSVSREKKERFSLILESASTNQTSMYLCASSFEGGLYNEQFFGPGTRLTVL.

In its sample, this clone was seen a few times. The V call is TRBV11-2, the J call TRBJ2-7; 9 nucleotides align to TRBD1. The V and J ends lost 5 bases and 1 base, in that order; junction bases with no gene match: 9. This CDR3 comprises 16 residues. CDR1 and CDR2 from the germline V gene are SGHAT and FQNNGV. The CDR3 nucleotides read TGTGCCAGCAGCGACGGACAGGGGTTCGGGTCCTACGAGCAGTACTTC. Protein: CASSDGQGFGSYEQYF.

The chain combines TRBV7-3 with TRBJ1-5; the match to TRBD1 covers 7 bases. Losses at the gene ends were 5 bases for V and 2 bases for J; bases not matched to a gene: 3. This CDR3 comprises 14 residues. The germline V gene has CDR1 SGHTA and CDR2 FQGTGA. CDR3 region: CASSPTGGNQPQHF. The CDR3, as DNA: TGTGCCAGCAGCCCCACAGGGGGCAATCAGCCCCAGCATTTT.

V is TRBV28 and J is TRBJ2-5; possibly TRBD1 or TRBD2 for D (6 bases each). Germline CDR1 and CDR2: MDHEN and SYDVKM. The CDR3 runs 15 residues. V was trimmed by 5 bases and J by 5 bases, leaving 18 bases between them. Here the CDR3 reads CASSTQLGGPETQYF. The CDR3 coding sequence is TGTGCCAGCAGTACACAACTGGGGGGCCCGGAGACCCAGTACTTC.